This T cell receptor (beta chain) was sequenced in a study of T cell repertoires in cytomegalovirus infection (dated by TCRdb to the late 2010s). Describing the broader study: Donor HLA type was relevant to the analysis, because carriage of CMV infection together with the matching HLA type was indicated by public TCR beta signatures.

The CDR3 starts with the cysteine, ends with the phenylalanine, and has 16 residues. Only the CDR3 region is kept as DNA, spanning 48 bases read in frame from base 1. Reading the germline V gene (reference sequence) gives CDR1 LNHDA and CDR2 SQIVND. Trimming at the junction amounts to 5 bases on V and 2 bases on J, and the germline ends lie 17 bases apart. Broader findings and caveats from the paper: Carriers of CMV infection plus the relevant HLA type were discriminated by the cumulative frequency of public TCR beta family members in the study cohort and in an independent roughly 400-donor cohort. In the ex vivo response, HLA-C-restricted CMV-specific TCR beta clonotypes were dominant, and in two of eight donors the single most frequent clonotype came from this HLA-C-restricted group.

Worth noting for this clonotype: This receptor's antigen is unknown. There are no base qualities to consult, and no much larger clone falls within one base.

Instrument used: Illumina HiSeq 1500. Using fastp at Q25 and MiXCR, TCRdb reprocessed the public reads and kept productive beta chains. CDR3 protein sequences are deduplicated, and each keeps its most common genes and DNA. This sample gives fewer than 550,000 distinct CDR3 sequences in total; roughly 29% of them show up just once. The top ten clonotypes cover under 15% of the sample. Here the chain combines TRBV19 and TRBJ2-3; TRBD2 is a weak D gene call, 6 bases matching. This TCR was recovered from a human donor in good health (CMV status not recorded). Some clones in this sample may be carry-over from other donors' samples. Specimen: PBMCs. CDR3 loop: CASSPLAAGHTDTQYF. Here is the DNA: TGTGCCAGTAGTCCCTTAGCGGCGGGGCACACAGATACGCAGTATTTT.